The clone carrying this T cell receptor beta chain was picked up a small number of times. Its antigen is not identified. The ends were cut back, 7 bases at V and 6 bases at J, with 9 bases in the middle. Germline CDR1 reads SEHNR; CDR2 reads FQNEAQ (reference sequence). The CDR3 has 11 amino acids. RNA was extracted and reverse transcribed into cDNA as the sequencing template. The assay was immunoSEQ multiplex PCR, and TCRdb's table has in-frame clones only and misses some. This sample carries about 200,000 clones, just over 55% of them seen once, and the ten largest clones take under 5%. This sample is part of a study of CD8+ T cells in alopecia areata. Notes on the study in general: Normal skin's resident alphabeta T cells are also sequenced in scalp samples.

PBMCs yielded sorted CD4+ and CD8+ T cells. The chain employs TRBV7-9 and TRBJ1-1; D is uncertain. Material: CD8+ T cells sorted from blood. The sequence was obtained from a human donor in good health. The CDR3 nucleotides are TGTGCCAGCACCGAGTACGCTGAAGCTTTCTTT. This codes for CASTEYAEAFF.